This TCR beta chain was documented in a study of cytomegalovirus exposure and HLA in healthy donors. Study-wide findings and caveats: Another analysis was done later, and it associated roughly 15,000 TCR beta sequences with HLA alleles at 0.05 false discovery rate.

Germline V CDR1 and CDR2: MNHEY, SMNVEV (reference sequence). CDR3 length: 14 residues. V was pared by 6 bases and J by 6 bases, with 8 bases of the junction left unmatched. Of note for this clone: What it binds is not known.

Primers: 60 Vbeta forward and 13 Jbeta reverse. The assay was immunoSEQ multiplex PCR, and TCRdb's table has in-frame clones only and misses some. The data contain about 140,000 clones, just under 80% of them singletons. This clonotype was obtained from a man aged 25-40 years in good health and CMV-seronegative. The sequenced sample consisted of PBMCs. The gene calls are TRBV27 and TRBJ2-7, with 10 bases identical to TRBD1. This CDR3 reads CASRGDRGLGEQYF. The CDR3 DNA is TGTGCCAGCAGGGGGGACAGGGGATTGGGCGAGCAGTACTTC.